A selection of T cell receptor beta chains follows, all from one sample in a study of blood T cell repertoires in COVID-19. The assay was immunoSEQ multiplex PCR, and TCRdb's table has in-frame clones only and misses some. The table has about 230,000 clones, around 88% seen once. The material sequenced was PBMCs or T cells enriched from blood (not recorded which). Every receptor here comes from a woman in her thirties or forties with acute COVID-19. The CDR3 runs from the conserved cysteine through the conserved F or W. D genes are given only for firm matches. Size values are once, few and many counts, or a class for expanded clones, and some rows have none.

len,v_gene,j_gene,abundance,d_gene,CDR3aa,CDR3nt
14,TRBV2,TRBJ1-1,.,.,CASSRQRQSDEAFF,TGTGCCAGCAGTCGTCAAAGACAGTCCGATGAAGCTTTCTTT
15,TRBV5-1,TRBJ2-5,.,.,CASSAMASLEETQYF,TGCGCCAGCAGCGCAATGGCTAGCCTTGAAGAGACCCAGTACTTC
16,TRBV3-1/TRBV3-2,TRBJ2-7,.,TRBD1,CASSLQWTGGGYEQYF,TGTGCCAGCAGTCTCCAGTGGACAGGGGGCGGCTACGAGCAGTACTTC
16,TRBV5-4,TRBJ2-3,once,TRBD1,CASSLSGTGGTDTQYF,TGTGCCAGCAGCTTGTCCGGGACAGGGGGAACAGATACGCAGTATTTT
15,TRBV7-2,TRBJ2-1,.,TRBD2,CASSLVAGRGDEQFF,TGTGCCAGCAGCTTAGTAGCGGGAAGGGGAGATGAGCAGTTCTTC
14,TRBV7-2,TRBJ1-2,.,.,CASSPPDRPYGYTF,TGTGCCAGCAGCCCCCCCGACAGACCCTATGGCTACACCTTC
13,TRBV5-8,TRBJ2-5,.,.,CASSFRGAKTQYF,TGTGCCAGCAGCTTCCGTGGGGCGAAGACCCAGTACTTC
15,TRBV9,TRBJ2-1,few,.,CASSVGGVSANEQFF,TGTGCCAGCAGCGTAGGCGGCGTCTCCGCCAATGAGCAGTTCTTC
14,TRBV7-2,TRBJ1-2,.,TRBD1,CASSLVGQVYGYTF,TGTGCCAGCAGCCTAGTGGGACAGGTCTATGGCTACACCTTC
17,TRBV7-8,TRBJ2-7,.,TRBD1,CASSLKPGQANSYEQYF,TGTGCCAGCAGTCTAAAACCGGGACAGGCTAACTCCTACGAGCAGTACTTC
13,TRBV30,TRBJ1-1,.,.,CAWDGGRNTEAFF,TGTGCCTGGGACGGGGGACGGAACACTGAAGCTTTCTTT
13,TRBV7-2,TRBJ2-5,.,.,CASSFGGRETQYF,TGTGCCAGCAGCTTTGGGGGCCGGGAGACCCAGTACTTC
14,TRBV30,TRBJ1-1,.,TRBD1,CAWSLTGLSTEAFF,TGTGCCTGGAGCTTGACAGGGTTGAGCACTGAAGCTTTCTTT
15,TRBV7-9,TRBJ1-2,.,.,CASSLAHGAGRGYTF,TGTGCCAGCAGCTTAGCGCATGGGGCAGGCCGTGGCTACACCTTC
16,TRBV19,TRBJ1-2,.,TRBD1,CASSTLRSGQAHGYTF,TGTGCCAGTAGTACCTTGCGATCGGGACAGGCACATGGCTACACCTTC
14,TRBV15,TRBJ1-6,.,TRBD1,CATSRQGGNSPLHF,TGTGCCACCAGCAGACAGGGGGGTAATTCACCCCTCCACTTT
16,TRBV3-1/TRBV3-2,TRBJ2-1,.,TRBD2,CASSGPGLADVNEQFF,TGTGCCAGCAGCGGACCGGGACTAGCGGACGTGAATGAGCAGTTCTTC
17,TRBV7-9,TRBJ1-1,.,TRBD1,CASSAQPGQGRGTEAFF,TGTGCCAGCAGCGCCCAACCGGGACAGGGGAGGGGAACTGAAGCTTTCTTT
12,TRBV19,TRBJ2-7,.,.,CASSTGTYEQYF,TGTGCCAGTAGTACAGGGACCTACGAGCAGTACTTC
16,TRBV11-2,TRBJ2-7,.,TRBD2,CASSPRVAGGPYEQYF,TGTGCCAGCAGCCCTAGGGTGGCGGGGGGCCCCTACGAGCAGTACTTC
14,TRBV19,TRBJ1-1,once,.,CASSSSGVGPEAFF,TGTGCCAGTAGTTCATCAGGGGTCGGGCCTGAAGCTTTCTTT
14,TRBV12-5,TRBJ2-5,.,.,CASGPSAYQETQYF,TGTGCTAGTGGCCCGAGCGCTTACCAAGAGACCCAGTACTTC
14,TRBV5-4,TRBJ1-4,.,.,CASSLATDSEKLFF,TGTGCCAGCAGCTTGGCGACTGACAGCGAAAAACTGTTTTTT
16,TRBV27,TRBJ1-6,.,TRBD1,CASSPLRTGENSPLHF,TGTGCCAGCAGTCCACTCCGGACAGGGGAAAATTCACCCCTCCACTTT
13,TRBV7-9,TRBJ1-4,.,TRBD1,CASSLDRGQKLFF,TGTGCCAGCAGCTTAGACAGGGGGCAAAAACTGTTTTTT
14,TRBV6-2/TRBV6-3,TRBJ2-7,few,TRBD1,CASPYSGTAYEQYF,TGTGCCAGCCCTTACTCCGGGACAGCCTACGAGCAGTACTTC
15,TRBV24-1,TRBJ1-1,once,.,CATSDSSPGNTEAFF,TGTGCCACCAGTGATTCTTCCCCCGGGAACACTGAAGCTTTCTTT
15,TRBV3-1/TRBV3-2,TRBJ2-5,.,.,CASSQVHRPKETQYF,TGTGCCAGCAGCCAAGTCCACAGGCCTAAAGAGACCCAGTACTTC
15,TRBV19,TRBJ2-1,.,.,CASSIGTGTYNEQFF,TGTGCCAGTAGTATAGGAACAGGGACCTACAATGAGCAGTTCTTC
15,TRBV9,TRBJ1-3,.,.,CASSVTGSSGNTIYF,TGTGCCAGCAGCGTAACGGGGAGCTCTGGAAACACCATATATTTT
14,TRBV2,TRBJ1-1,.,TRBD1,CASRVQGVGTEAFF,TGTGCCAGCAGAGTACAGGGGGTTGGGACTGAAGCTTTCTTT
17,TRBV11-2,TRBJ2-5,.,TRBD2,CASSTSGAGGTTGTQYF,TGTGCCAGCAGCACTAGTGGGGCGGGAGGAACCACGGGGACCCAGTACTTC
15,TRBV30,TRBJ2-3,.,TRBD2,CAWSAGGRSTDTQYF,TGTGCCTGGAGTGCGGGCGGGAGAAGCACAGATACGCAGTATTTT
14,TRBV29-1,TRBJ2-3,.,TRBD1,CSVIGQGATDTQYF,TGCAGCGTTATCGGACAGGGGGCAACAGATACGCAGTATTTT
15,TRBV11-2,TRBJ1-6,.,TRBD1,CASSLVGTGDSPLHF,TGTGCCAGCAGCCTAGTGGGGACAGGGGATTCACCCCTCCACTTT
14,TRBV7-2,TRBJ2-3,.,.,CASSGKGRGDTQYF,TGTGCCAGCAGCGGCAAGGGGCGGGGAGATACGCAGTATTTT
14,TRBV5-1,TRBJ2-3,.,.,CASTGHFSTDTQYF,TGCGCCAGCACGGGACATTTTAGCACAGATACGCAGTATTTT
15,TRBV5-6,TRBJ1-2,.,.,CASSRSQDLDYGYTF,TGTGCCAGCAGCCGCTCACAGGATTTAGACTATGGCTACACCTTC
14,TRBV7-9,TRBJ2-1,few,TRBD1,CASSSETGRDEQFF,TGTGCCAGCAGCTCAGAGACAGGGAGAGATGAGCAGTTCTTC
16,TRBV24-1,TRBJ2-1,.,TRBD1,CATSDSGGSLYNEQFF,TGTGCCACCAGTGACTCAGGGGGCTCCCTTTACAATGAGCAGTTCTTC
13,TRBV6-5,TRBJ2-5,.,.,CASSYLRGQTQYF,TGTGCCAGCAGTTACTTGCGGGGCCAGACCCAGTACTTC
15,TRBV7-2,TRBJ2-7,.,TRBD1,CASSQGQGQAHEQYF,TGTGCCAGCAGCCAAGGACAGGGCCAGGCCCACGAGCAGTACTTC
14,TRBV30,TRBJ1-6,.,TRBD1,CACTGGLRDSPLHF,TGTGCCTGTACAGGGGGCCTCCGGGATTCACCCCTCCACTTT
13,TRBV11-2,TRBJ2-1,.,.,CASMRSSYNEQFF,TGTGCCAGTATGCGGAGCTCCTACAATGAGCAGTTCTTC
15,TRBV5-5,TRBJ2-1,few,.,CASSFGRHNYNEQFF,TGTGCCAGCAGCTTCGGCAGACACAACTACAATGAGCAGTTCTTC